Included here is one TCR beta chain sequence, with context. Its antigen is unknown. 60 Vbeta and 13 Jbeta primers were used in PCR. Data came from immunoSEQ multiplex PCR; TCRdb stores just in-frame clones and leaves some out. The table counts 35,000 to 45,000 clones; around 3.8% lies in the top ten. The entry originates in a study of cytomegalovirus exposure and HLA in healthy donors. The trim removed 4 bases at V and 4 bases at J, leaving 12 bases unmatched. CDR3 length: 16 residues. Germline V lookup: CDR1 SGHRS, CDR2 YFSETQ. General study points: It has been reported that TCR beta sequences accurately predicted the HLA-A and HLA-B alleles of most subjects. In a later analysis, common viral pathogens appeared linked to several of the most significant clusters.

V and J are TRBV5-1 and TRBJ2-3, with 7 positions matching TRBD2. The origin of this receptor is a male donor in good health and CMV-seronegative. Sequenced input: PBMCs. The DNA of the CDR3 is TGCGCCAGCAGCGCGACCGGGACTACCATCGCAGATACGCAGTATTTT. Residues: CASSATGTTIADTQYF.